The 17 T cell receptor beta chains in this list originate from one sample, sequenced in a study of T cell changes during pregnancy in multiple sclerosis (dated by TCRdb to the late 2010s). The library was prepared using the immunoSEQ multiplex PCR assay. Not all clones reach the TCRdb copy of this immuneACCESS table, which keeps in-frame sequences only. Checked studies attribute under half of the gap to unresolved V genes and leave the rest unexplained. This sample holds approximately 32,000 clones; around 90% were observed only once. The ten largest clones represent roughly 5% of the sample. The sample was peripheral blood, taken in the third trimester of pregnancy. The receptors stem from a female donor in good health, enrolled as a control in a pregnancy study.

The chain links TRBV4-2 to TRBJ1-2; D might be TRBD1 (6 bases). V lost 2 bases and J 1 base, leaving 20 bases between the germline ends. Per the germline V gene, CDR1 is LGHNA and CDR2 is YNFKEQ. The CDR3 spans 18 residues. In nucleotides, the CDR3 is TGTGCCAGCAGCCAAAGGGTCCAAGGAGGGGGGGGTAACTATGGCTACACCTTC. Its protein product is CASSQRVQGGGGNYGYTF.

This clone is a singleton in its sample. V usage is TRBV6-6 and J usage is TRBJ1-4; D gene unclear. The CDR3 is made up of 16 amino acids. Looked up from germline, CDR1 is MNHNY and CDR2 is SVGAGI (reference sequence). The V end lost 6 bases, the J end lost 3 bases, and 17 bases lay between the germline ends. The CDR3 reads CASRTRRSLANEKLFF. The DNA for the CDR3 is TGTGCCAGCAGAACCCGGCGGAGTTTAGCTAATGAAAAACTGTTTTTT.

The chain joins TRBV18 to TRBJ1-5, with D possibly matching TRBD1 (6 bases). This CDR3 spans 13 amino acids. V gave up 3 bases and J gave up 11 bases, with 14 bases separating them. The germline gives CDR1 KGHSH, CDR2 LQKENI. CDR3 sequence: CASSPQGWETQHF. For the CDR3, the DNA is TGTGCCAGCTCACCGCAGGGGTGGGAGACCCAGCATTTT.

V and J are TRBV19 and TRBJ2-7; 9 bases are shared with TRBD1. Trimming removed 8 bases from V and 1 base from J; junction bases left unmatched: 6. Germline CDR1 reads LNHDA; CDR2 reads SQIVND (reference sequence). The length of the CDR3 is 14 residues. Here the CDR3 reads CASADRGKSYEQYF. In DNA form, the CDR3 reads TGTGCCAGTGCGGACAGGGGAAAATCCTACGAGCAGTACTTC.

The chain couples TRBV15 to TRBJ1-4; no clear D gene. Germline V gene lookup returns CDR1 LNHNV and CDR2 YYDKDF (reference sequence). The CDR3 sequence is 17 residues long. Trimming removed 5 bases from V and 0 bases from J, with 16 bases in between. The CDR3 here is CATSPRRRSATNEKLFF. The CDR3, as DNA: TGTGCCACCAGCCCAAGGAGGAGGAGTGCAACTAATGAAAAACTGTTTTTT.

The V gene is TRBV10-1, the J gene TRBJ2-7; 7 bases are shared with TRBD1. The CDR3 covers 15 residues. The V segment lost 3 bases and the J segment 1 base; nucleotides outside the gene matches: 6. Germline assignment: CDR1 WNHNN and CDR2 SYGVQD (reference sequence). CDR3 DNA: TGCGCCAGCAGTGACGGCGGACAGGCGTCCTACGAGCAGTACTTC. It translates to CASSDGGQASYEQYF.

This chain joins TRBV6-6 and TRBJ2-7; 8 bases map to TRBD2. The CDR3 is 15 residues long. J was trimmed by 2 bases and V by 0 bases; bases with no gene match: 3. Germline V gene data show CDR1 as MNHNY and CDR2 as SVGAGI (reference sequence). The CDR3 nucleotides read TGTGCCAGCAGTTACTCGAATAGCGGGGCCTACGAGCAGTACTTC. This sequence encodes CASSYSNSGAYEQYF.

The chain couples TRBV29-1 to TRBJ1-1; no reliable D call. Germline assignment: CDR1 SQVTM and CDR2 ANQGSEA. The CDR3 runs to 11 residues. CDR3 bases: TGCACCCCACACCAGAACACTGAAGCTTTCTTT. Protein: CTPHQNTEAFF.

This chain uses TRBV28 with TRBJ1-4; no clear D gene. Trimming took off 3 bases at V and 8 bases at J, with 10 bases between the two ends. Germline assignment: CDR1 MDHEN and CDR2 SYDVKM. This CDR3 is 13 amino acids long. The chain's CDR3 is CASSLESSEKLFF. In DNA, the CDR3 is TGTGCCAGCAGTTTGGAGAGTTCAGAAAAACTGTTTTTT.

V gene TRBV4-1 combines with J gene TRBJ2-7, with D possibly matching TRBD2 (6 bases). The CDR3 has 13 residues. Trimming stripped 3 bases from V and 3 bases from J, with 9 bases between. Germline V gives CDR1 MGHRA, CDR2 YSYEKL. CDR3 sequence (DNA): TGCGCCAGCAGCCACAGGGACTTCTACGAGCAGTACTTC. This encodes CASSHRDFYEQYF.

This sequence joins TRBV28 and TRBJ2-3; TRBD2 aligns across 8 bases. This CDR3 has 15 amino acids. CDR1 is MDHEN and CDR2 is SYDVKM in the germline V gene. With 9 bases clipped from V and 3 bases from J, the junction kept 11 bases outside the gene matches. CDR3 sequence (DNA): TGTGCCAGTCTAGGAGCGGGAGAGCGGACAGATACGCAGTATTTT. This sequence encodes CASLGAGERTDTQYF.

The rearrangement joins TRBV28 to TRBJ1-1; D is unclear. Germline V lookup: CDR1 MDHEN, CDR2 SYDVKM. CDR3 size: 15 residues. V dropped 7 bases and J dropped 0 bases, with 15 bases sitting between them. The CDR3 sequence is CASTQVPGLNTEAFF. The DNA for the CDR3 is TGTGCCAGCACCCAGGTCCCAGGATTGAACACTGAAGCTTTCTTT.

This clone was counted between two and nine times. The chain couples TRBV7-3 to TRBJ2-5; 11 nucleotides align to TRBD2. V gave up 2 bases and J gave up 2 bases; unmatched junction bases: 1. CDR1 is SGHTA and CDR2 is FQGTGA in the germline V gene. The CDR3 runs 15 residues. The CDR3 bases are TGTGCCAGCAGCTTAGGGACTAGCGGACAAGAGACCCAGTACTTC. Translating gives CASSLGTSGQETQYF.

This clone appeared once. The V gene is TRBV29-1, the J gene TRBJ2-5; 7 bases line up with TRBD2. The CDR3 has 13 residues. The V and J ends lost 4 bases and 4 bases, in that order; junction bases with no gene match: 6. CDR1 is SQVTM and CDR2 is ANQGSEA in the germline V gene. The CDR3 region is CSVGGGVRETQYF. The CDR3 DNA reads as TGCAGCGTTGGGGGGGGAGTAAGAGAGACCCAGTACTTC.

This chain links TRBV27 with TRBJ2-1; D is possibly TRBD1 (6 bases). The V end was cut by 1 base, the J end by 5 bases, with 12 bases between. The CDR3 has 15 residues. Germline CDR1 MNHEY, CDR2 SMNVEV (reference sequence). The CDR3 is CASSLWAGDNNEQFF. The DNA for the CDR3 is TGTGCCAGCAGTTTATGGGCAGGGGATAACAATGAGCAGTTCTTC.

V and J are TRBV7-2 and TRBJ1-1; no clear D gene. The CDR3 contains 12 residues. Trimming removed 0 bases at V and 7 bases at J, with 6 bases between. Per germline, CDR1 SGHTA and CDR2 FQGNSA. This CDR3 is CASSLAESEAFF. As DNA, the CDR3 is TGTGCCAGCAGCTTAGCCGAGAGTGAAGCTTTCTTT. Full variable domain (rest looked up from reference TRBV7-2 and TRBJ1-1): GAGVSQSPSNKVTEKGKDVELRCDPISGHTALYWYRQSLGQGLEFLIYFQGNSAPDKSGLPSDRFSAERTGGSVSTLTIQRTQQEDSAVYLCASSLAESEAFFGQGTRLTVV.

A single count supports this clone. The rearrangement joins TRBV28 to TRBJ2-2; tentatively, D is TRBD1 (8 bases). The CDR3 totals 16 residues. The germline CDR1 and CDR2 sequences are MDHEN and SYDVKM. Trimming took 7 bases from V and 6 from J, leaving 21 bases between them. The CDR3 DNA follows: TGTGCCAGCACCCTACTTGGACAGGGAGGGCCCGGGGAGCTGTTTTTT. This codes for CASTLLGQGGPGELFF.